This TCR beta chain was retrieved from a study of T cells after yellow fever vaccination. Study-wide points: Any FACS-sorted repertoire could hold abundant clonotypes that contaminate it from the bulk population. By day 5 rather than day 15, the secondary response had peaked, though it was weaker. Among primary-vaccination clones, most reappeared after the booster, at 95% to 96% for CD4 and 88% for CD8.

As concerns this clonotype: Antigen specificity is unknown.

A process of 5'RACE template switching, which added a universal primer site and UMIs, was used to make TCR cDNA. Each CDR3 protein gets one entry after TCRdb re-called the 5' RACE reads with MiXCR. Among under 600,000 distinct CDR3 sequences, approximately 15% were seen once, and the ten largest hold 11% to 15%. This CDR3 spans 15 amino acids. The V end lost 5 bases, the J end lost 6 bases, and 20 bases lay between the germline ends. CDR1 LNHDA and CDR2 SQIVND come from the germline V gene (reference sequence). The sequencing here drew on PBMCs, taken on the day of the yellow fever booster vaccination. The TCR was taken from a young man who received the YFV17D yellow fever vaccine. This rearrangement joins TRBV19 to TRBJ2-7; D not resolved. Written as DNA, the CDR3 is TGTGCCAGTAGTGTCGATGGACGAGTGACTGCCGAGCAGTACTTC. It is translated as CASSVDGRVTAEQYF.